Shown below are 18 T cell receptor beta chains from a single sample sequenced in a study of blood T cell repertoires in COVID-19. Sequencing used immunoSEQ multiplex PCR; TCRdb keeps in-frame clones, though not all of them. The repertoire holds approximately 13,000 clones, roughly 84% seen once, with more than 25% in the top ten. Sequences were obtained from peripheral blood. These receptors all come from a man aged 45 to 65 with active COVID-19.

The chain has TRBV5-4 and TRBJ2-2; 11 bases align to TRBD1. The V gene end was trimmed by 0 bases and the J gene end by 7 bases; junction bases not matched to a gene: 8. The CDR3 runs to 17 residues. Germline values: CDR1 SGHNT, CDR2 YYREEE (reference sequence). This CDR3 is CASSLDLDRGRGGELFF. DNA of the CDR3: TGTGCCAGCAGCTTGGATTTGGACAGGGGGCGGGGCGGGGAGCTGTTTTTT.

The V call is TRBV11-2, the J call TRBJ2-7; D is possibly TRBD2 (5 bases). Germline CDR1 is SGHAT and CDR2 is FQNNGV. The CDR3 extends over 15 amino acids. The V end was cut by 3 bases, the J end by 0 bases, with 12 bases between. The CDR3 sequence: CASSFAGGSSYEQYF. DNA for the CDR3: TGTGCCAGCAGCTTTGCGGGCGGTAGCTCCTACGAGCAGTACTTC.

V gene TRBV4-1 combines with J gene TRBJ1-1; TRBD1 is a possible D gene (6 bases). The V end lost 4 bases, the J end lost 1 base, and 10 bases lay between the germline ends. This CDR3 contains 14 residues. The germline V gene encodes CDR1 MGHRA and CDR2 YSYEKL. CDR3 loop: CASSRQGRNTEAFF. The CDR3, as DNA: TGCGCCAGCAGCCGGCAGGGGAGGAACACTGAAGCTTTCTTT.

The CDR3 sequence is CASSSIQIAAANYGYTF. The CDR3, as DNA: TGTGCCAGCAGCTCCATACAGATCGCCGCTGCTAACTATGGCTACACCTTC. This sequence joins TRBV7-9 and TRBJ1-2; unclear D gene. Germline V gives CDR1 SEHNR, CDR2 FQNEAQ (reference sequence). V dropped 4 bases and J dropped 0 bases, with 18 bases sitting between them. The CDR3 is made up of 17 amino acids.

This clone has a single count. The chain is built from TRBV5-4 and TRBJ2-3; 9 positions agree with TRBD2. The CDR3 loop spans 16 amino acids. Germline V CDR1 and CDR2: SGHNT, YYREEE (reference sequence). After removal of 1 base from V and 5 bases from J, the junction contained 8 bases not matched to a gene. CDR3 in amino acids: CASSLQAGGPLDTQYF. CDR3 nucleotide sequence: TGTGCCAGCAGCTTGCAGGCGGGAGGGCCCCTAGATACGCAGTATTTT.

The CDR3 DNA reads as TGTGCCAGCAGCTTCCGACCGGGACAGGGGATATTTCCCCAGCATTTT. Amino acids: CASSFRPGQGIFPQHF. This sequence joins TRBV21-1 and TRBJ1-5; the table's D call, TRBD1, was not checked against the DNA. TRBV21-1 is marked as a pseudogene. The CDR3 totals 16 residues.

V gene TRBV7-2 combines with J gene TRBJ2-7; 16 bases align to TRBD2. This CDR3 has 18 residues. The germline CDR1 and CDR2 sequences are SGHTA and FQGNSA. V trimming: 4 bases; J trimming: 3 bases; junction bases outside the gene matches: 9. CDR3 sequence: CASSSQGLAGGFIYEQYF. The CDR3 bases are TGTGCCAGCAGCTCCCAGGGACTAGCGGGAGGGTTTATCTACGAGCAGTACTTC.

The chain joins TRBV19 to TRBJ2-7; 13 nucleotides match TRBD2. Trimming removed 3 bases from V and 8 bases from J; junction bases left unmatched: 10. The germline gives CDR1 LNHDA, CDR2 SQIVND (reference sequence). This CDR3 is 16 amino acids long. CDR3 region: CASSIPGTSGTVKQYF. DNA of the CDR3: TGTGCCAGTAGTATCCCGGGGACTAGCGGGACCGTGAAGCAGTACTTC.

The V and J genes are TRBV6-1 and TRBJ2-7; D is perhaps TRBD2 (5 bases). The germline gives CDR1 MNHNS, CDR2 SASEGT. Trimming cost V 2 bases and J 3 bases, with 20 bases left between them. The CDR3 extends over 17 amino acids. CDR3 region: CASSEMSGAVNFYEQYF. The CDR3 nucleotides are TGTGCCAGCAGTGAAATGAGCGGAGCTGTCAACTTCTACGAGCAGTACTTC.

A few counts support this clone. The chain carries TRBV14 and TRBJ2-7, with D possibly matching TRBD2 (5 bases). Germline CDR1 SGHDN, CDR2 FVKESK. V lost 4 bases to trimming and J lost 3 bases, with 25 bases between them. The length of the CDR3 is 18 residues. CDR3 sequence (DNA): TGTGCCAGCAGCCCGAGAGGGCCCCCCATCTTCGGAAGCTACGAGCAGTACTTC. Its translation: CASSPRGPPIFGSYEQYF. The full variable domain, in which reference TRBV14 and TRBJ2-7 provide the parts outside the CDR3, is EAGVTQFPSHSVIEKGQTVTLRCDPISGHDNLYWYRRVMGKEIKFLLHFVKESKQDESGMPNNRFLAERTGGTYSTLKVQPAELEDSGVYFCASSPRGPPIFGSYEQYFGPGTRLTVT.

Written as DNA, the CDR3 is TGTGCCACCAGTGATACACAGGGATTGGGGCCAGATACGCAGTATTTT. Translating it yields CATSDTQGLGPDTQYF. The chain has TRBV24-1 and TRBJ2-3; D is possibly TRBD1 (6 bases). The CDR3 runs 16 residues. From germline, CDR1 is KGHDR and CDR2 SFDVKD. The V end lost 3 bases, the J end lost 4 bases, and 16 bases lay between the germline ends.

The V and J genes are TRBV19 and TRBJ2-7, with 9 nucleotides matching TRBD1. Per the germline V gene, CDR1 is LNHDA and CDR2 is SQIVND (reference sequence). The CDR3 covers 17 residues. Trimming at V came to 1 base and at J to 1 base, leaving 8 bases not matched to a gene. The CDR3 spells CASSIALDRGQSYEQYF. CDR3 DNA sequence: TGTGCCAGTAGTATAGCCTTGGACAGGGGTCAATCCTACGAGCAGTACTTC.

The chain combines TRBV10-3 with TRBJ2-5, with TRBD1 matching 7 bases. Germline CDR1 and CDR2: ENHRY and SYGVKD. The trim removed 1 base at V and 3 bases at J, leaving 5 bases unmatched. This CDR3 spans 15 amino acids. The CDR3 nucleotides are TGTGCCATCAGTGAGTGGGACAGCAAAAAAGAGACCCAGTACTTC. Translation gives CAISEWDSKKETQYF.

This chain connects TRBV4-2 to TRBJ2-3; weak D call: TRBD2 (6 bases). CDR3 length: 16 amino acids. Germline values: CDR1 LGHNA, CDR2 YNFKEQ. The ends were cut back, 7 bases at V and 1 base at J, with 18 bases in the middle. The CDR3 nucleotides read TGTGCCAGCATCCTCGGGTTGGGAGGAGGCACAGATACGCAGTATTTT. Residues: CASILGLGGGTDTQYF.

This clone is termed medium-sized. The chain joins TRBV23-1 to TRBJ1-5; maybe TRBD1 (5 bases). TRBV23-1 falls under the ORF class, with uncertain function. This CDR3 spans 16 amino acids. V lost 3 bases and J 5 bases, leaving 17 bases between the germline ends. The DNA of the CDR3 is TGCGCCAGCAGTCATCCCGTCGACAGCCATGATCAGCCCCAGCATTTT. Translating gives CASSHPVDSHDQPQHF.

The count of this clone is one. The V gene is TRBV6-2 or TRBV6-3, the J gene TRBJ2-1, with 13 positions matching TRBD2. V gave up 5 bases and J gave up 5 bases; unmatched junction bases: 6. Germline V gives CDR1 MNHEY, CDR2 SVGEGT. The CDR3 sequence is 16 residues long. The CDR3 reads CASSPQGTSGDNEQFF. The CDR3 coding sequence is TGTGCCAGCAGTCCACAGGGGACTAGCGGGGACAATGAGCAGTTCTTC.

The chain is built from TRBV28 and TRBJ2-7, with 9 bases that match TRBD1. The V and J ends lost 5 bases and 5 bases, in that order; junction bases with no gene match: 7. Germline-derived CDR1 and CDR2 are MDHEN and SYDVKM. This CDR3 contains 14 residues. CDR3: CASSQGTGSHEQYF. The CDR3 DNA follows: TGTGCCAGCAGTCAGGGGACAGGGTCCCACGAGCAGTACTTC.

V gene TRBV21-1 combines with J gene TRBJ2-3; the table names TRBD2, a call not compared with the DNA. TRBV21-1 is noted as a pseudogene. This CDR3 region has 19 residues. The CDR3 loop reads CASSKSPRRRLGVTDTQYF. The DNA for the CDR3 is TGTGCCAGCAGCAAATCTCCCCGAAGAAGACTAGGAGTGACAGATACGCAGTATTTT.